The 20 T cell receptor beta chains listed next were all sequenced from one sample in a study of cytomegalovirus exposure and HLA in healthy donors (dated by TCRdb to about 2017). The library was generated by the immunoSEQ multiplex PCR assay. Sourced from immuneACCESS, this table was stored by TCRdb with only in-frame sequences that have V and J called. A share of the clones is absent; for the studies checked, an unresolved V gene accounts for under half, and the remainder has no known explanation. The sample table records 100,000 to 150,000 clones; 85% of these occur just once. Approximately 2.3% of the sample belongs to the ten largest clones. The sample taken for sequencing was PBMCs. All receptors come from a woman aged 25-40 years in good health and CMV-seronegative.

This chain joins TRBV28 and TRBJ1-6; D is unclear. Germline V gene lookup returns CDR1 MDHEN and CDR2 SYDVKM. This CDR3 comprises 11 residues. Trimming left V 6 bases short and J 14 bases short, with 11 bases between. The CDR3 nucleotides are TGTGCCAGCAGCCGTGTGGGCGCCCTCCACTTT. Translating gives CASSRVGALHF. The full variable domain, in which reference TRBV28 and TRBJ1-6 provide the parts outside the CDR3, is DVKVTQSSRYLVKRTGEKVFLECVQDMDHENMFWYRQDPGLGLRLIYFSYDVKMKEKGDIPEGYSVSREKKERFSLILESASTNQTSMYLCASSRVGALHFGNGTRLTVT.

The rearrangement links TRBV19 to TRBJ1-2; 7 bases line up with TRBD1. CDR1 is LNHDA and CDR2 is SQIVND in the germline V gene (reference sequence). Trimming took 4 bases from V and 2 from J; bases not matched to a gene: 4. CDR3 size: 14 residues. As DNA, the CDR3 is TGTGCCAGTAGTACCTCGACAGGGAACTATGGCTACACCTTC. It is translated as CASSTSTGNYGYTF.

The chain couples TRBV9 to TRBJ1-2, with TRBD1 as a possible D gene (5 bases). CDR3 length equals 12 residues. V gave up 8 bases and J gave up 7 bases, with 15 bases separating them. Germline V gene data show CDR1 as SGDLS and CDR2 as YYNGEE. CDR3 region: CASTRGGRGYTF. The CDR3 DNA reads TGTGCCAGTACCCGGGGGGGACGTGGCTACACCTTC.

The rearrangement joins TRBV15 to TRBJ1-1; D might be TRBD1 (5 bases). The CDR3 is 16 residues long. V was trimmed by 3 bases and J by 5 bases, leaving 19 bases between them. CDR1 is LNHNV, CDR2 YYDKDF, per germline (reference sequence). Here the CDR3 DNA reads TGTGCCACCAGCAGCCCCCTGGGGGGGGGATATACTGAAGCTTTCTTT. This gives the protein CATSSPLGGGYTEAFF.

The rearrangement uses TRBV19 and TRBJ1-1; D is unresolved. Between the trimmed V and J ends, which lost 8 bases and 5 bases, there was a span of 18 bases. CDR1 is LNHDA and CDR2 is SQIVND in the germline V gene (reference sequence). The CDR3 totals 14 residues. CDR3 DNA: TGTGCCAGTCGAGCGGTGGCAGGCGGGACTGAAGCTTTCTTT. This sequence encodes CASRAVAGGTEAFF.

This clone was observed once. The chain recombines TRBV18 with TRBJ2-7, with TRBD1 identical over 9 bases. The J segment lost 2 bases and the V segment lost 2 bases, leaving 1 base of the junction unmatched. Germline CDR1 KGHSH, CDR2 LQKENI. The CDR3 consists of 14 residues. CDR3 nucleotide sequence: TGTGCCAGCTCACCAGGACAGGGGCCCTACGAGCAGTACTTC. It translates to CASSPGQGPYEQYF.

This clone occurred once. This rearrangement joins TRBV5-1 to TRBJ2-6; D is possibly TRBD1 (6 bases). Germline-derived CDR1 and CDR2 are SGHRS and YFSETQ. The ends were cut back, 5 bases at V and 1 base at J, with 10 bases in the middle. The CDR3 contains 15 residues. In DNA form, the CDR3 reads TGCGCCAGCAGACTCGGACAGTCTGGGGCCAACGTCCTGACTTTC. This gives the protein CASRLGQSGANVLTF.

The V and J genes are TRBV18 and TRBJ2-2; D is possibly TRBD1 (6 bases). This CDR3 is built from 17 residues. Deletions cut 1 base from V and 3 bases from J, with 15 bases between. Germline values: CDR1 KGHSH, CDR2 LQKENI. In DNA, the CDR3 is TGTGCCAGCTCACCACGGGTACAGGGACGGGACACCGGGGAGCTGTTTTTT. It specifies CASSPRVQGRDTGELFF.

This clone was recorded only once. V usage is TRBV5-1 and J usage is TRBJ2-7; 11 bases map to TRBD2. The CDR3 length is 15 residues. V shed 7 bases, J shed 3 bases, and the junction held 9 bases outside the gene matches. CDR1 is SGHRS and CDR2 is YFSETQ in the germline V gene. The DNA of the CDR3 is TGCGCCAGCCGCGACAGACTAGCGGGGAGCTACGAGCAGTACTTC. It codes for CASRDRLAGSYEQYF.

The rearrangement uses TRBV5-8 and TRBJ2-1; no clear D. The CDR3 consists of 13 residues. The V gene's germline CDR1 is SGHTS and CDR2 YDEGEE. V was pared by 4 bases and J by 13 bases, with 18 bases between. The CDR3 nucleotides are TGTGCCAGCAGCCAATCCCGACTGACTGCCCAGTTCTTC. This sequence encodes CASSQSRLTAQFF.

V is TRBV7-3 and J is TRBJ2-2; D not resolved. The CDR3 is 13 amino acids. Germline V CDR1 and CDR2: SGHTA, FQGTGA. V lost 0 bases and J lost 8, with 7 bases in between. Here the CDR3 reads CASSLTGAGELFF. Written as DNA, the CDR3 is TGTGCCAGCAGCTTAACGGGCGCAGGGGAGCTGTTTTTT.

This clone was detected only once. The chain carries TRBV13 and TRBJ2-5, with TRBD2 matching over 11 bases. The germline CDR1 and CDR2 sequences are PRHDT and FYEKMQ (reference sequence). V was pared by 6 bases and J by 4 bases, with 10 bases of the junction left unmatched. The length of the CDR3 is 16 residues. The CDR3 coding sequence is TGTGCCAGCAGTAGTACTTTAGCGGGGGGGCCAGAGACCCAGTACTTC. Translating it yields CASSSTLAGGPETQYF.

The chain uses TRBV29-1 and TRBJ2-2, with 7 bases matching TRBD1. The CDR3 contains 16 residues. The germline CDR1 and CDR2 sequences are SQVTM and ANQGSEA. Unmatched junction bases numbered 12, after V lost 3 bases and J lost 5 bases. This CDR3 is CSVEVKDGTATGELFF. CDR3 sequence (DNA): TGCAGCGTTGAGGTGAAAGACGGGACAGCGACCGGGGAGCTGTTTTTT.

This chain links TRBV5-1 with TRBJ2-1; the match to TRBD2 covers 11 bases. This CDR3 region has 16 residues. Looked up from germline, CDR1 is SGHRS and CDR2 is YFSETQ. Trimming at V came to 0 bases and at J to 7 bases, leaving 6 bases not matched to a gene. CDR3 amino acids: CASSLVPASGGNEQFF. The CDR3 region has the DNA TGCGCCAGCAGCTTGGTTCCTGCTAGCGGGGGGAATGAGCAGTTCTTC.

The chain has TRBV5-6 and TRBJ1-1, with D tentatively TRBD1 (5 bases). Between the trimmed V and J ends, which lost 4 bases and 7 bases, there was a span of 17 bases. The CDR3 is 14 amino acids. Germline loops: CDR1 SGHDT, CDR2 YYEEEE. This CDR3 is CASSPPRGGIEAFF. The DNA of the CDR3 is TGTGCCAGCAGCCCTCCGCGCGGGGGTATTGAAGCTTTCTTT. Full variable domain (outside the CDR3, taken from reference TRBV5-6 and TRBJ1-1): DAGVTQSPTHLIKTRGQQVTLRCSPKSGHDTVSWYQQALGQGPQFIFQYYEEEERQRGNFPDRFSGHQFPNYSSELNVNALLLGDSALYLCASSPPRGGIEAFFGQGTRLTVV.

V and J are TRBV2 and TRBJ1-2, with TRBD1 identical over 12 bases. V was pared by 6 bases and J by 1 base, with 9 bases of the junction left unmatched. Germline CDR1 and CDR2: SNHLY and FYNNEI. The CDR3 has 17 amino acids. The CDR3 is CASRDGTGGAFNYGYTF. The CDR3 nucleotides are TGTGCCAGCAGGGATGGGACAGGGGGCGCCTTTAACTATGGCTACACCTTC.

The chain employs TRBV19 and TRBJ1-4; TRBD1 aligns across 10 bases. V lost 6 bases and J lost 6; bases outside the gene matches: 7. This CDR3 contains 15 residues. Germline V gene data show CDR1 as LNHDA and CDR2 as SQIVND (reference sequence). The CDR3 region has the DNA TGTGCCAGTAGACAGACAGGGACAGGGGATGAAAAACTGTTTTTT. This sequence encodes CASRQTGTGDEKLFF.

This rearrangement joins TRBV6-6 to TRBJ2-3; no definite D call. With 7 bases removed from V and 6 bases from J, the gap between germline ends came to 5 bases. In germline, CDR1 is MNHNY, CDR2 SVGAGI (reference sequence). The CDR3 has 10 amino acids. The CDR3 region is CASTGDTQYF. Written as DNA, the CDR3 is TGTGCCAGCACCGGGGATACGCAGTATTTT.

The rearrangement links TRBV12-5 to TRBJ2-7, with D perhaps TRBD2 (6 bases). The germline gives CDR1 LGHNT, CDR2 FRNRAP. The V end was cut by 6 bases, the J end by 2 bases, with 11 bases between. This CDR3 has 13 amino acids. Written as DNA, the CDR3 is TGTGCTAGTGGGCAGGCTAGCGCCTACGAGCAGTACTTC. Encoded protein: CASGQASAYEQYF.

The chain joins TRBV27 to TRBJ1-1; D is unresolved. This CDR3 contains 12 residues. CDR1 and CDR2 (germline): MNHEY, SMNVEV (reference sequence). With 8 bases removed from V and 6 bases from J, the gap between germline ends came to 13 bases. The CDR3 DNA follows: TGTGCCAGCCTACTTCGATTGGCTGAAGCTTTCTTT. Translation gives CASLLRLAEAFF.